This T cell receptor beta chain was observed in a study of cytomegalovirus exposure and HLA in healthy donors. With regard to this clone: This CDR3 is also generated by other DNA sequences in the sample.

The CDR3 runs 15 residues. Germline V gene lookup returns CDR1 KGHSH and CDR2 LQKENI. J lost 0 bases, V lost 5 bases, and 6 bases had no gene match. PCR amplification relied on 60 Vbeta primers (plus 13 Jbeta primers). Clones were read by immunoSEQ multiplex PCR, and TCRdb kept only the in-frame ones, dropping some. This table holds some 200,000 clones, about four fifths found once. Though nominally healthy at sampling, donors likely had unrecorded immune exposures. The chain couples TRBV18 to TRBJ2-7, with 8 bases that match TRBD1. Material for sequencing was PBMCs. This clonotype originated in a girl between 5 and 17 years old in good health and CMV-seropositive. CDR3 in amino acids: CASSLRTGLSYEQYF. DNA for the CDR3: TGTGCCAGCTCATTACGGACAGGGCTCTCCTACGAGCAGTACTTC. The full variable domain, in which reference TRBV18 and TRBJ2-7 provide the parts outside the CDR3, is NAGVMQNPRHLVRRRGQEARLRCSPMKGHSHVYWYRQLPEEGLKFMVYLQKENIIDESGMPKERFSAEFPKEGPSILRIQQVVRGDSAAYFCASSLRTGLSYEQYFGPGTRLTVT.